The 9 T cell receptor beta chains in this list originate from one sample, sequenced in a study of control samples from healthy donors and cancer patients (dated by TCRdb to 2018 to 2021). Receptor libraries were prepared by the immunoSEQ multiplex PCR assay. TCRdb carries this immuneACCESS record with in-frame sequences only. Its versions omit some clonotypes, under half of them owing to an unresolved V gene in the studies checked, with the rest unexplained. The sample records about 220,000 clones, around 94% of which are singletons. Of the sample, roughly 1.6% is held by the ten largest clones. Sequenced: blood. The receptors stem from a man aged 45-65 years in good health.

The CDR3 coding sequence is TGTGCCAGCAGACTTGGGGGGGGTAGCGACACTGAAGCTTTCTTT. Translating gives CASRLGGGSDTEAFF. The J gene is TRBJ1-1, the V gene TRBV28, with D perhaps TRBD1 (5 bases). The CDR3 is made up of 15 amino acids. CDR1 is MDHEN and CDR2 is SYDVKM in the germline V gene. The V end was cut by 6 bases, the J end by 3 bases, with 17 bases between.

The chain's CDR3 is CASSLSSPNKLFF. As DNA, the CDR3 is TGTGCCAGCAGCTTAAGTAGCCCAAATAAACTGTTTTTT. The V and J genes are TRBV7-9 and TRBJ1-4; D remains ambiguous. V dropped 2 bases and J dropped 11 bases, with 12 bases sitting between them. The CDR3 length is 13 residues. CDR1 SEHNR and CDR2 FQNEAQ come from the germline V gene (reference sequence).

The gene calls are TRBV7-2 and TRBJ1-5; D is possibly TRBD1 (5 bases). Germline V gene lookup returns CDR1 SGHTA and CDR2 FQGNSA. This CDR3 has 15 amino acids. V shed 0 bases and J shed 3 bases, with 9 bases lying between them. CDR3 nucleotide sequence: TGTGCCAGCAGCTTAGCACAGGCGAACAATCAGCCCCAGCATTTT. This translates into CASSLAQANNQPQHF.

V is TRBV5-4 and J is TRBJ1-1; TRBD1 matches at 12 bases. The CDR3 spans 18 residues. The V segment lost 4 bases and the J segment 1 base; nucleotides outside the gene matches: 11. Germline CDR1 and CDR2: SGHNT and YYREEE (reference sequence). In nucleotides, the CDR3 is TGTGCCAGCAGCACTTACCGGGACAGGGGGCGATGGAACACTGAAGCTTTCTTT. Protein product: CASSTYRDRGRWNTEAFF.

The rearrangement joins TRBV28 to TRBJ2-7; no reliable D call. Trimming pared 5 bases from V and 5 bases from J, leaving 25 bases between. The germline CDR1 and CDR2 sequences are MDHEN and SYDVKM. CDR3 length: 17 amino acids. The CDR3 here is CASSRSPQRLLGHEQYF. In nucleotides, the CDR3 is TGTGCCAGCAGTCGTTCACCTCAGAGACTCCTAGGCCACGAGCAGTACTTC.

The rearrangement links TRBV3-1 (or the pseudogene TRBV3-2) to TRBJ2-2; D ambiguous. V shed 2 bases and J shed 4 bases, with 2 bases lying between them. CDR3 length: 12 residues. Germline assignment: CDR1 LGHDT and CDR2 YNNKEL (reference sequence). The CDR3: CASSQTTGELFF. CDR3 bases: TGTGCCAGCAGCCAAACCACCGGGGAGCTGTTTTTT.

The rearrangement links TRBV10-1 to TRBJ2-3; D is ambiguous. Trimming shortened V by 6 bases and J by 0 bases, and 7 bases separated the two germline ends. This CDR3 has 13 residues. Germline values: CDR1 WNHNN, CDR2 SYGVQD (reference sequence). The CDR3 here is CASRGRSTDTQYF. In DNA form, the CDR3 reads TGCGCCAGCAGAGGCAGGAGCACAGATACGCAGTATTTT.

The rearrangement links TRBV20-1 to TRBJ1-1; tentatively, D is TRBD1 (5 bases). CDR3 length: 14 residues. The germline CDR1 and CDR2 sequences are DFQATT and SNEGSKA (reference sequence). V gave up 3 bases and J gave up 1 base, with 12 bases separating them. The CDR3 loop reads CSASTGSPNTEAFF. The CDR3 DNA is TGCAGTGCTAGTACAGGTTCTCCGAACACTGAAGCTTTCTTT.

The genes are TRBV28 and TRBJ1-5; TRBD1 aligns across 7 bases. V lost 8 bases to trimming and J lost 0 bases; unmatched junction nucleotides: 16. Germline loops: CDR1 MDHEN, CDR2 SYDVKM. The CDR3 is 18 residues long. The CDR3 reads CASHPLHRGLFSNQPQHF. The CDR3 coding sequence is TGTGCCAGCCATCCTCTCCACAGGGGCCTTTTTAGCAATCAGCCCCAGCATTTT.